The clone carrying this T cell receptor beta chain was detected ten times or more. The time point was: newly diagnosed GD, antithyroid drugs for less than 3 months. PBMC-extracted RNA yielded the TCR library. The collection involved drawing 7.5 to 9.5 milliliters of peripheral blood into EDTA tubes. These data come from a study of regulatory T cells in long-lasting Graves disease. To make TCR beta libraries, researchers used iRepertoire HTBI primers and Arm-PCR of CDR3 regions. One entry per CDR3 protein, called by TCRdb with MiXCR from the multiplex PCR reads. This sample carries approximately 270,000 distinct CDR3 sequences, more than 15% of them seen once, and the ten largest clones take approximately 14%. V dropped 4 bases and J dropped 14 bases, with 8 bases sitting between them. This CDR3 spans 10 amino acids. The germline CDR1 and CDR2 sequences are SNHLY and FYNNEI. The data also belong to a second study, concerning T cells in Graves' hyperthyroidism and ophthalmopathy.

The TCR comes from a woman aged 25 to 39 with Graves disease. Sequencing used peripheral blood mononuclear cells (PBMCs), obtained at new diagnosis, from a patient treated with antithyroid drugs. The chain carries TRBV2 and TRBJ1-4; D might be TRBD1 (6 bases). The DNA of the CDR3 is TGTGCCAGCAGTGGTACAGGGCTGTTTTTT. It is translated as CASSGTGLFF.